Sequencing of this T cell receptor (beta chain) was carried out in a study of control samples from healthy donors and cancer patients. Some clones are missing from TCRdb's copy, which holds only in-frame ones; the method was immunoSEQ multiplex PCR. The sample consists of roughly 120,000 clones, 88% of them appearing once. The germline V and J ends were trimmed by 1 base and 2 bases, with 9 bases remaining between them. This CDR3 has 14 amino acids. Per the germline V gene, CDR1 is MGHRA and CDR2 is YSYEKL. The chain combines TRBV4-1 with TRBJ2-7; D is undetermined. The source is a woman aged 65 to 85 in good health. The sequenced material came from blood. CDR3: CASSQGPSPYEQYF. In nucleotides, the CDR3 is TGCGCCAGCAGCCAAGGACCGTCCCCCTACGAGCAGTACTTC.